This T cell receptor beta chain is from a study of T cell responses to AZD1222 COVID-19 vaccine. Measured with immunoSEQ multiplex PCR; TCRdb has only the in-frame clones, and not every one. The sample records about 100,000 clones, around 87% being singletons. The J segment lost 5 bases and the V segment lost 3 bases, leaving 9 bases of the junction unmatched. The CDR3 is made up of 16 amino acids. CDR1 and CDR2 (germline): SQVTM, ANQGSEA. This specimen was peripheral blood, taken on day 0 of AZD1222 vaccination. This rearrangement joins TRBV29-1 to TRBJ2-1; 11 nucleotides align to TRBD2. The source of this sequence is an adult in good health. CDR3 loop: CSVDASGGFGNNEQFF. The CDR3 nucleotides read TGCAGCGTTGACGCTAGCGGGGGGTTCGGGAACAATGAGCAGTTCTTC.